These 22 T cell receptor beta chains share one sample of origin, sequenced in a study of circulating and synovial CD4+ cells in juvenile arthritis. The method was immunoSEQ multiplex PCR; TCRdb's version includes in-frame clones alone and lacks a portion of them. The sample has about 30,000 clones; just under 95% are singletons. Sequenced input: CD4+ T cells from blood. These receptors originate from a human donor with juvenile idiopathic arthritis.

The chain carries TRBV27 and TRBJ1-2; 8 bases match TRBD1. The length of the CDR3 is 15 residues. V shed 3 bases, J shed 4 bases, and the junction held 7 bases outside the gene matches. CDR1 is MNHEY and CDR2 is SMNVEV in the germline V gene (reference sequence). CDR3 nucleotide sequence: TGTGCCAGCAGTTTGGAGGGACAGGCCCCCTATGGCTACACCTTC. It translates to CASSLEGQAPYGYTF.

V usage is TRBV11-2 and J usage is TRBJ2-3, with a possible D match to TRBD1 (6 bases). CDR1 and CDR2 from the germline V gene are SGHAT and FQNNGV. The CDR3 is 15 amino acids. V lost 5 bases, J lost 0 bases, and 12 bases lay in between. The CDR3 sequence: CASSTLGHSTDTQYF. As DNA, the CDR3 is TGTGCCAGCAGCACCCTGGGACATAGCACAGATACGCAGTATTTT.

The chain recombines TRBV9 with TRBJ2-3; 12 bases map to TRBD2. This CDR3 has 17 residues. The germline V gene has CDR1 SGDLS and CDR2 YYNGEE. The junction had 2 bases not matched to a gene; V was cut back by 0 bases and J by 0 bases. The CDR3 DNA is TGTGCCAGCAGCGTAGCGGGGACTAGCGGGAGCACAGATACGCAGTATTTT. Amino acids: CASSVAGTSGSTDTQYF. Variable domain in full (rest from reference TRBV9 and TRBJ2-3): DSGVTQTPKHLITATGQRVTLRCSPRSGDLSVYWYQQSLDQGLQFLIQYYNGEERAKGNILERFSAQQFPDLHSELNLSSLELGDSALYFCASSVAGTSGSTDTQYFGPGTRLTVL.

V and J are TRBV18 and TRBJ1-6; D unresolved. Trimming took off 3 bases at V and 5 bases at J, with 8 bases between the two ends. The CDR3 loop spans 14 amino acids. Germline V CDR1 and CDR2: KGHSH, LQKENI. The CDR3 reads CASSPERNNSPLHF. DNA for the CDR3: TGTGCCAGCTCACCGGAGAGGAATAATTCACCCCTCCACTTT.

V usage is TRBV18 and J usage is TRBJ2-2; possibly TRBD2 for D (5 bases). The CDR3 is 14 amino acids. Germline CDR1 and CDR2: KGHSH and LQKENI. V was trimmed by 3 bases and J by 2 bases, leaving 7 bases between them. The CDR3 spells CASSPGLNTGELFF. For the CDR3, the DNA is TGTGCCAGCTCACCCGGACTTAACACCGGGGAGCTGTTTTTT.

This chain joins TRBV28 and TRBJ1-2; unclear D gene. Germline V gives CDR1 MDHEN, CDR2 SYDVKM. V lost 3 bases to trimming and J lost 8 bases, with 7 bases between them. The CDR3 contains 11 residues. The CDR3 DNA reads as TGTGCCAGCAGTTTTCCCCCGGGCTACACCTTC. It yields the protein CASSFPPGYTF.

The DNA for the CDR3 is TGTGCCAGCACCTTGAGAAAAGGGGGAGATACGCAGTATTTT. Its protein is CASTLRKGGDTQYF. J is TRBJ2-3 and V is TRBV27, with TRBD1 as a possible D gene (6 bases). From germline, CDR1 is MNHEY and CDR2 SMNVEV (reference sequence). This CDR3 is 14 amino acids long. V lost 7 bases and J lost 5, with 16 bases in between.

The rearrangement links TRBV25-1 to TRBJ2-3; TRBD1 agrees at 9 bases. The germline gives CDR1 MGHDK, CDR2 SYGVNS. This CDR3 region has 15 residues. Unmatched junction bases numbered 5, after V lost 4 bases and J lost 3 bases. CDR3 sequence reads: CASSVGTGRTDTQYF. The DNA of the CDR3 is TGTGCCAGCAGTGTCGGGACAGGGCGGACAGATACGCAGTATTTT.

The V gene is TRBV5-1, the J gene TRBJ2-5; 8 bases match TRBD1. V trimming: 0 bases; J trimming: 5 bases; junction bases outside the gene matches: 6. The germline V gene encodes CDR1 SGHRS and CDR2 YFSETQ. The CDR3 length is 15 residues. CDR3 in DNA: TGCGCCAGCAGCTTGGAGGGCAGGGGGCGGGAGACCCAGTACTTC. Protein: CASSLEGRGRETQYF.

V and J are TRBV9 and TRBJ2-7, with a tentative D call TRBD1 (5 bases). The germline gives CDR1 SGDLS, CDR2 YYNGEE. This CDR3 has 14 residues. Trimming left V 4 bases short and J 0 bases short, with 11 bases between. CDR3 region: CASSPRQSSYEQYF. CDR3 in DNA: TGTGCCAGCAGCCCCCGACAGAGCTCCTACGAGCAGTACTTC.

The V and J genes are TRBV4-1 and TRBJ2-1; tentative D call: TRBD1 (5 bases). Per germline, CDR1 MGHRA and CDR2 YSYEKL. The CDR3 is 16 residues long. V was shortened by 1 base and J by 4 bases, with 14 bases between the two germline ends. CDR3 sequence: CASSQGRARTYNEQFF. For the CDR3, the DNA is TGCGCCAGCAGCCAAGGCAGGGCAAGAACTTACAATGAGCAGTTCTTC.

The DNA for the CDR3 is TGTGCCAGCAGCCAAGAAGCGCGTGGGTACAATGAGCAGTTCTTC. It translates to CASSQEARGYNEQFF. V usage is TRBV14 and J usage is TRBJ2-1; no clear D gene. Trimming cost V 0 bases and J 4 bases, with 10 bases left between them. The germline V gene encodes CDR1 SGHDN and CDR2 FVKESK. The CDR3 has 15 amino acids.

The CDR3 region is CASSVKGQGNNEQFF. In DNA form, the CDR3 reads TGTGCCAGCAGTGTAAAGGGACAGGGGAACAATGAGCAGTTCTTC. The chain couples TRBV2 to TRBJ2-1; 10 bases fit TRBD1. There are 15 residues in the CDR3. Per the germline V gene, CDR1 is SNHLY and CDR2 is FYNNEI. The trim removed 4 bases at V and 5 bases at J, leaving 5 bases unmatched.

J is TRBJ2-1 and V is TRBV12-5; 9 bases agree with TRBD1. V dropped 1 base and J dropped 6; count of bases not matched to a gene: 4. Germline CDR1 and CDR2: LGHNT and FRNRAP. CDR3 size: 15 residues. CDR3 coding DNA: TGTGCTAGTGGTTTGGGGACAGGGGCATCCAATGAGCAGTTCTTC. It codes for CASGLGTGASNEQFF.

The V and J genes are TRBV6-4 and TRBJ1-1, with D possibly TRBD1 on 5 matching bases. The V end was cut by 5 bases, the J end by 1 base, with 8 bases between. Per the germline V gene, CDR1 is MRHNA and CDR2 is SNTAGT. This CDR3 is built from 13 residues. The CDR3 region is CASSLDRNTEAFF. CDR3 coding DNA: TGTGCCAGCAGTCTCGACAGGAACACTGAAGCTTTCTTT.

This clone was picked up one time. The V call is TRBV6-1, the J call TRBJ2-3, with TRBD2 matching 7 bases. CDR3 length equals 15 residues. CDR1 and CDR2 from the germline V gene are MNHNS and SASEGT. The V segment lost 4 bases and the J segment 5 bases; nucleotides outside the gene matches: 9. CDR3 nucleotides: TGTGCCAGCAGTGTTGGCCTAGCGGAAGGAGATACGCAGTATTTT. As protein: CASSVGLAEGDTQYF.

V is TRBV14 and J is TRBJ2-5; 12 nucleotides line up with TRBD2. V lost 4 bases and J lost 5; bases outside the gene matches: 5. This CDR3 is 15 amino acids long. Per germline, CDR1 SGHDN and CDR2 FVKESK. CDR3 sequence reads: CASSRLAGVDETQYF. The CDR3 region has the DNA TGTGCCAGCAGCCGACTAGCGGGAGTCGATGAGACCCAGTACTTC.

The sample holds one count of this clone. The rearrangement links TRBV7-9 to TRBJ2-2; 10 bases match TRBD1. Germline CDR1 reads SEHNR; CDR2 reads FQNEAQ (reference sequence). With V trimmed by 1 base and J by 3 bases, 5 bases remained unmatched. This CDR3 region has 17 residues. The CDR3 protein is CASSLGRDRGDTGELFF. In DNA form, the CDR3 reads TGTGCCAGCAGCTTAGGGAGGGACAGGGGTGACACCGGGGAGCTGTTTTTT.

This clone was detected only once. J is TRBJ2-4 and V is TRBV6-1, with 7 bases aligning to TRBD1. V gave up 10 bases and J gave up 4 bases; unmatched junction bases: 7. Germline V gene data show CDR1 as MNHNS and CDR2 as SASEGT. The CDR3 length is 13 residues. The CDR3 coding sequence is TGTGCCATCAACAGGGGTCCGAAAAACATTCAGTACTTC. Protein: CAINRGPKNIQYF.

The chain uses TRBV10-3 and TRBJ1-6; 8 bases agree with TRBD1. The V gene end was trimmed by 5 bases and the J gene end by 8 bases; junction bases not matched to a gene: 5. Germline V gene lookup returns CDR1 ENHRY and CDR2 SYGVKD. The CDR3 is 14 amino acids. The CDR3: CAISQDRDHSPLHF. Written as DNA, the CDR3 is TGTGCCATCAGTCAGGACAGGGACCATTCACCCCTCCACTTT.

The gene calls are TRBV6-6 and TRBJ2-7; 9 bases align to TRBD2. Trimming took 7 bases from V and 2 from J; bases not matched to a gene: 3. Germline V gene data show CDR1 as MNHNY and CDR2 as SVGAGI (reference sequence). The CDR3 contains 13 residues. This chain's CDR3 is CASTSGTTYEQYF. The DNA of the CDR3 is TGTGCCAGCACTAGCGGGACTACCTACGAGCAGTACTTC.

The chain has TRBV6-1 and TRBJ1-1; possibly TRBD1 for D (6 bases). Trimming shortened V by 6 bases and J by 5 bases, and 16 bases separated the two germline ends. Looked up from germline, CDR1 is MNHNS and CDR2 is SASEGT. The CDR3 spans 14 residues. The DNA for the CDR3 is TGTGCCAGCAGACCGAAAGGGGGGGCTACTGAAGCTTTCTTT. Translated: CASRPKGGATEAFF.